The 32 T cell receptor beta chains reported below all come from one sample, sequenced in a study of graft-versus-host responses after intestinal transplantation. TCRdb's table, derived via immunoSEQ multiplex PCR, lists solely in-frame clones and lacks some. The top ten hold approximately 0.7% of the sample, which has 77,000 or so clones, about nine tenths seen once. The source material was PBMCs, sampled 98 days after intestinal transplantation. The receptors come from a human patient who received an intestinal transplant, so some T cells may come from the graft donor.

This chain connects TRBV5-4 to TRBJ2-7; D not certain. The germline V gene encodes CDR1 SGHNT and CDR2 YYREEE (reference sequence). The CDR3 sequence is 11 residues long. V was cut by 3 bases and J by 7 bases, with 8 bases left in between. CDR3 DNA sequence: TGTGCCAGCAGCTCCGACGGGGAGCAGTACTTC. Protein sequence: CASSSDGEQYF. The full variable domain, its missing parts supplied by reference TRBV5-4 and TRBJ2-7, is ETGVTQSPTHLIKTRGQQVTLRCSSQSGHNTVSWYQQALGQGPQFIFQYYREEENGRGNFPPRFSGLQFPNYSSELNVNALELDDSALYLCASSSDGEQYFGPGTRLTVT.

The chain employs TRBV6-5 and TRBJ2-5; 8 nucleotides match TRBD1. The germline gives CDR1 MNHEY, CDR2 SVGAGI. The CDR3 is made up of 15 amino acids. V was pared by 0 bases and J by 5 bases, with 5 bases of the junction left unmatched. CDR3 loop: CASSYSTGGLETQYF. The CDR3 region has the DNA TGTGCCAGCAGTTACTCAACAGGGGGTCTTGAGACCCAGTACTTC.

This clone appeared once. The chain uses TRBV15 and TRBJ2-5, with D uncertain. Per the germline V gene, CDR1 is LNHNV and CDR2 is YYDKDF (reference sequence). The CDR3 is made up of 13 amino acids. V was trimmed by 0 bases and J by 1 base, leaving 3 bases between them. The CDR3 is CATSRDIQETQYF. CDR3 DNA: TGTGCCACCAGCAGAGATATCCAAGAGACCCAGTACTTC.

This clone was seen a single time. The genes are TRBV5-1 and TRBJ2-3; 7 bases fit TRBD1. V shed 0 bases, J shed 1 base, and the junction held 2 bases outside the gene matches. CDR1 and CDR2 from the germline V gene are SGHRS and YFSETQ. This CDR3 has 15 amino acids. The CDR3 bases are TGCGCCAGCAGCTTGGAGGGGACAGGCACAGATACGCAGTATTTT. This encodes CASSLEGTGTDTQYF.

The genes are TRBV19 and TRBJ2-7; TRBD1 aligns across 7 bases. The V gene's germline CDR1 is LNHDA and CDR2 SQIVND (reference sequence). The CDR3 sequence is 13 residues long. J lost 2 bases, V lost 10 bases, and 8 bases had no gene match. The CDR3 loop reads CATTTGMTYEQYF. CDR3 nucleotides: TGTGCCACCACGACAGGGATGACCTACGAGCAGTACTTC.

The chain employs TRBV7-9 and TRBJ1-4; TRBD1 is a possible D gene (6 bases). V shed 5 bases and J shed 8 bases, with 15 bases lying between them. Germline assignment: CDR1 SEHNR and CDR2 FQNEAQ (reference sequence). CDR3 size: 14 residues. The CDR3 loop reads CASSARQEGEKLFF. CDR3 DNA: TGTGCCAGCAGCGCTAGACAGGAGGGGGAAAAACTGTTTTTT.

The count of this clone is one. Here the CDR3 reads CASSYSYEQYF. CDR3 in DNA: TGTGCCAGCAGTTACTCCTACGAGCAGTACTTC. The chain has TRBV28 and TRBJ2-7, with D unclear. The V end lost 4 bases, the J end lost 0 bases, and 1 base lay between the germline ends. This CDR3 has 11 residues. Germline values: CDR1 MDHEN, CDR2 SYDVKM.

J is TRBJ1-1 and V is TRBV2, with D maybe TRBD1 (5 bases). The CDR3 totals 13 residues. Germline V CDR1 and CDR2: SNHLY, FYNNEI. V lost 1 base to trimming and J lost 6 bases, with 9 bases between them. The CDR3: CASSEVRGPEAFF. CDR3 coding DNA: TGTGCCAGCAGTGAAGTAAGGGGACCTGAAGCTTTCTTT.

The chain has TRBV6-5 and TRBJ2-1, with D tentatively TRBD2 (6 bases). Trimming shortened V by 2 bases and J by 6 bases, and 8 bases separated the two germline ends. The CDR3 has 13 residues. Germline V gene data show CDR1 as MNHEY and CDR2 as SVGAGI. The CDR3 protein is CASSYGGTNEQFF. The CDR3 coding sequence is TGTGCCAGCAGTTACGGGGGGACCAATGAGCAGTTCTTC.

This rearrangement joins TRBV5-4 to TRBJ1-3; perhaps TRBD1 as D (6 bases). V lost 0 bases to trimming and J lost 4 bases, with 8 bases between them. Germline V lookup: CDR1 SGHNT, CDR2 YYREEE (reference sequence). This CDR3 is 14 amino acids long. As DNA, the CDR3 is TGTGCCAGCAGCTTGGAAGGGGGAGGAAACACCATATATTTT. Its protein is CASSLEGGGNTIYF.

The chain has TRBV9 and TRBJ1-4; 7 positions agree with TRBD1. CDR1 SGDLS and CDR2 YYNGEE come from the germline V gene. After removal of 0 bases from V and 8 bases from J, the junction contained 4 bases not matched to a gene. CDR3 length: 14 amino acids. CDR3 protein: CASSVGDSGEKLFF. The CDR3 DNA sequence: TGTGCCAGCAGCGTAGGGGACAGTGGAGAAAAACTGTTTTTT.

V is TRBV11-2 and J is TRBJ2-5, with TRBD2 identical over 7 bases. Unmatched junction bases numbered 3, after V lost 3 bases and J lost 5 bases. Germline V gene data show CDR1 as SGHAT and CDR2 as FQNNGV. The CDR3 sequence is 13 residues long. CDR3 in amino acids: CASSFPGGETQYF. CDR3 bases: TGTGCCAGCAGCTTCCCCGGGGGGGAGACCCAGTACTTC.

The DNA of the CDR3 is TGTGCCAGCAGTTTAAAAGGAGCGGGAGAGGCTTTCTTT. It specifies CASSLKGAGEAFF. The chain has TRBV6-5 and TRBJ1-1; D is unresolved. Germline assignment: CDR1 MNHEY and CDR2 SVGAGI. Trimming shortened V by 4 bases and J by 11 bases, and 17 bases separated the two germline ends. The CDR3 runs 13 residues.

The chain carries TRBV4-2 and TRBJ2-7, with 8 bases fitting TRBD2. Trimming took 0 bases from V and 2 from J; bases not matched to a gene: 3. Germline V lookup: CDR1 LGHNA, CDR2 YNFKEQ. This CDR3 region has 15 residues. The CDR3 is CASSQDSGGAYEQYF. The CDR3 DNA follows: TGTGCCAGCAGCCAAGATTCCGGGGGGGCCTACGAGCAGTACTTC.

This clone has a handful of counts. The V and J genes are TRBV19 and TRBJ2-4; 7 nucleotides match TRBD2. The germline V gene encodes CDR1 LNHDA and CDR2 SQIVND (reference sequence). The V gene end was trimmed by 6 bases and the J gene end by 6 bases; junction bases not matched to a gene: 11. This CDR3 comprises 15 residues. CDR3 DNA: TGTGCCAGTAGGGGTTTGGGACTACTTGGAAACATTCAGTACTTC. Amino acids: CASRGLGLLGNIQYF.

The V gene is TRBV19, the J gene TRBJ2-3; tentative D call: TRBD1 (6 bases). V was pared by 3 bases and J by 3 bases, with 13 bases between. The CDR3 length is 15 residues. Germline-derived CDR1 and CDR2 are LNHDA and SQIVND (reference sequence). The CDR3 here is CASSILRGLTDTQYF. CDR3 coding DNA: TGTGCCAGTAGTATCCTCAGGGGATTGACAGATACGCAGTATTTT.

This chain uses TRBV19 with TRBJ2-7; 12 bases are a match to TRBD1. This CDR3 region has 14 residues. Trimming cost V 5 bases and J 6 bases; bases outside gene matches: 5. Germline V gene lookup returns CDR1 LNHDA and CDR2 SQIVND (reference sequence). The CDR3 loop is CASSGTGGSGEQYF. CDR3 DNA: TGTGCCAGTAGTGGGACAGGGGGCTCTGGCGAGCAGTACTTC.

CDR3: CASSRDRYNEKLFF. The CDR3 DNA sequence: TGTGCCAGCAGCCGGGACAGGTATAATGAAAAACTGTTTTTT. This chain joins TRBV11-1 and TRBJ1-4, with TRBD1 matching over 8 bases. V was clipped by 5 bases and J by 4 bases; unmatched bases: 3. CDR1 is SGHAT and CDR2 is FQDESV in the germline V gene (reference sequence). The CDR3 length is 14 residues.

The J gene is TRBJ2-3, the V gene TRBV27; 8 bases match TRBD1. After removal of 4 bases from V and 3 bases from J, the junction contained 9 bases not matched to a gene. The CDR3 consists of 16 residues. Germline lookup yields CDR1 MNHEY and CDR2 SMNVEV (reference sequence). In DNA, the CDR3 is TGTGCCAGCAGTTCCCCTAAGACAGGGGTGACAGATACGCAGTATTTT. This codes for CASSSPKTGVTDTQYF.

This clone was recorded a few times. The V call is TRBV6-6, the J call TRBJ2-7, with 7 bases matching TRBD1. Germline V CDR1 and CDR2: MNHNY, SVGAGI (reference sequence). The CDR3 runs 15 residues. V was pared by 2 bases and J by 0 bases, with 4 bases of the junction left unmatched. CDR3 region: CASSYVRDSSYEQYF. CDR3 nucleotides: TGTGCCAGCAGTTACGTCCGGGACAGCTCCTACGAGCAGTACTTC.

The sample holds one count of this clone. The chain joins TRBV4-1 to TRBJ2-1; 9 bases are shared with TRBD1. The junction had 8 bases not matched to a gene; V was cut back by 1 base and J by 4 bases. Per the germline V gene, CDR1 is MGHRA and CDR2 is YSYEKL. CDR3 length: 17 amino acids. The CDR3 nucleotides read TGCGCCAGCAGCCAAGTGGGACAGGGCGATAGTTACAATGAGCAGTTCTTC. It translates to CASSQVGQGDSYNEQFF.

The genes are TRBV6-5 and TRBJ1-5, with D unresolved. CDR1 is MNHEY, CDR2 SVGAGI, per germline. Trimming shortened V by 5 bases and J by 4 bases, and 12 bases separated the two germline ends. The CDR3 contains 14 residues. The CDR3 nucleotides are TGTGCCAGCAGTGAATCGTTCGATAATCAGCCCCAGCATTTT. It specifies CASSESFDNQPQHF.

The rearrangement joins TRBV7-6 to TRBJ2-3, with TRBD1 matching over 7 bases. Looked up from germline, CDR1 is SGHVS and CDR2 is FNYEAQ. This CDR3 spans 15 amino acids. The V gene end was trimmed by 4 bases and the J gene end by 0 bases; junction bases not matched to a gene: 4. The chain's CDR3 is CASSWGTESTDTQYF. The CDR3 region has the DNA TGTGCCAGCAGCTGGGGGACAGAGAGCACAGATACGCAGTATTTT.

V and J are TRBV4-1 and TRBJ2-7; D is undetermined. Germline lookup yields CDR1 MGHRA and CDR2 YSYEKL. Trimming pared 5 bases from V and 3 bases from J, leaving 11 bases between. The length of the CDR3 is 13 residues. The CDR3 DNA follows: TGCGCCAGCAGCGAAATCCAGCGCTACGAGCAGTACTTC. It encodes CASSEIQRYEQYF.

The genes are TRBV28 and TRBJ1-1; a possible D gene is TRBD1 (5 bases). CDR1 MDHEN and CDR2 SYDVKM come from the germline V gene. V was trimmed by 2 bases and J by 1 base, leaving 5 bases between them. The CDR3 runs to 13 residues. The CDR3 coding sequence is TGTGCCAGCAGTTTACAGGGGAACACTGAAGCTTTCTTT. This translates into CASSLQGNTEAFF.

The chain is built from TRBV5-1 and TRBJ2-5, with 8 nucleotides matching TRBD1. The end of the DNA fits TRBJ2-7 better, so the J call may be wrong. The CDR3 is 15 residues long. Germline V lookup: CDR1 SGHRS, CDR2 YFSETQ. CDR3 sequence: CASSLLGQGDHEQYF. The DNA of the CDR3 is TGCGCCAGCAGCTTGCTAGGACAGGGTGATCACGAGCAGTACTTC.

This chain uses TRBV7-9 with TRBJ1-1; D remains unclear. The CDR3 runs to 8 residues. Germline values: CDR1 SEHNR, CDR2 FQNEAQ (reference sequence). Trimming left V 10 bases short and J 7 bases short, with 4 bases between. The CDR3 sequence: CAIDEAFF. The CDR3 nucleotides read TGTGCCATCGATGAAGCTTTCTTT. The variable domain in full, completed from reference TRBV7-9 and TRBJ1-1, reads DTGVSQNPRHKITKRGQNVTFRCDPISEHNRLYWYRQTLGQGPEFLTYFQNEAQLEKSRLLSDRFSAERPKGSFSTLEIQRTEQGDSAMYLCAIDEAFFGQGTRLTVV.

The genes are TRBV11-1 and TRBJ2-7; TRBD2 aligns across 13 bases. Germline CDR1 is SGHAT and CDR2 is FQDESV (reference sequence). V lost 4 bases and J lost 3; bases outside the gene matches: 6. The CDR3 extends over 16 amino acids. This CDR3 reads CASSSRLAGGDYEQYF. CDR3 DNA sequence: TGTGCCAGCAGCTCCAGACTAGCGGGAGGCGACTACGAGCAGTACTTC.

J is TRBJ1-5 and V is TRBV28; weak D call: TRBD1 (6 bases). CDR1 and CDR2 from the germline V gene are MDHEN and SYDVKM. CDR3 length: 15 residues. Trimming removed 5 bases at V and 4 bases at J, with 15 bases between. CDR3 region: CASSIEGGGNQPQHF. DNA of the CDR3: TGTGCCAGCAGTATCGAAGGGGGTGGGAATCAGCCCCAGCATTTT.

V gene TRBV5-5 combines with J gene TRBJ2-6; no clear D gene. Trimming took 5 bases from V and 1 from J, leaving 4 bases between them. There are 13 residues in the CDR3. Per germline, CDR1 SGHKS and CDR2 YYEKEE (reference sequence). CDR3 sequence (DNA): TGTGCCAGCAGGCAATCTGGGGCCAACGTCCTGACTTTC. Amino acid sequence: CASRQSGANVLTF.

The CDR3: CASRTGTANTEAFF. The CDR3 region has the DNA TGTGCCAGTAGAACCGGGACAGCCAACACTGAAGCTTTCTTT. This chain uses TRBV19 with TRBJ1-1; TRBD1 aligns across 7 bases. This CDR3 region has 14 residues. The J segment lost 2 bases and the V segment lost 6 bases, leaving 6 bases of the junction unmatched. Germline V CDR1 and CDR2: LNHDA, SQIVND (reference sequence).

The J gene is TRBJ2-7, the V gene TRBV7-3; TRBD2 aligns across 10 bases. Germline-derived CDR1 and CDR2 are SGHTA and FQGTGA. The junction had 3 bases not matched to a gene; V was cut back by 0 bases and J by 4 bases. This CDR3 comprises 15 residues. The CDR3 loop reads CASSLTASGSYEQYF. The CDR3 DNA reads TGTGCCAGCAGCTTAACCGCTAGCGGGAGTTACGAGCAGTACTTC. Variable domain in full (rest from reference TRBV7-3 and TRBJ2-7): GAGVSQTPSNKVTEKGKYVELRCDPISGHTALYWYRQSLGQGPEFLIYFQGTGAADDSGLPNDRFFAVRPEGSVSTLKIQRTERGDSAVYLCASSLTASGSYEQYFGPGTRLTVT.